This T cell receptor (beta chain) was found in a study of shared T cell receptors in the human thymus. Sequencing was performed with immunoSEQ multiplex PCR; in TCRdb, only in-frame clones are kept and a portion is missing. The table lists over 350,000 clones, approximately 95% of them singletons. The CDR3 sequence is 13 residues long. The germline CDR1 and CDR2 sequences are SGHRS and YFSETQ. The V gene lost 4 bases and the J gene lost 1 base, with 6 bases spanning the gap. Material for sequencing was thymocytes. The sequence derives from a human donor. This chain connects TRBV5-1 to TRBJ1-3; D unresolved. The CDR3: CASSLTSGNTIYF. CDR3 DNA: TGCGCCAGCAGCCTGACTTCTGGAAACACCATATATTTT.